The 3 T cell receptor beta chains in this list originate from one sample, sequenced in a study of T cell responses to AZD1222 COVID-19 vaccine. Clones were read by immunoSEQ multiplex PCR, and TCRdb kept only the in-frame ones, dropping some. The sample includes about 200,000 clones, around nine tenths of them seen just once. The starting material was peripheral blood, obtained 28 days after the second dose of the MenACWY control vaccine. These receptors all stem from an adult who received the MenACWY meningococcal vaccine as a control.

The CDR3 region is CASSQGQGTNYGYTF. In DNA form, the CDR3 reads TGTGCCAGCAGCCAAGGACAGGGAACTAACTATGGCTACACCTTC. The V call is TRBV5-6, the J call TRBJ1-2; TRBD1 aligns across 8 bases. Looked up from germline, CDR1 is SGHDT and CDR2 is YYEEEE. The CDR3 covers 15 residues. V dropped 4 bases and J dropped 0; count of bases not matched to a gene: 5.

V usage is TRBV27 and J usage is TRBJ1-5; D call uncertain. CDR1 and CDR2 from the germline V gene are MNHEY and SMNVEV (reference sequence). The CDR3 spans 13 residues. V was trimmed by 6 bases and J by 6 bases, leaving 12 bases between them. CDR3 bases: TGTGCCAGCAGAAAGGGAGTGGGTCAGCCCCAGCATTTT. Protein product: CASRKGVGQPQHF.

On this clone: One junction end disagrees with the germline gene, perhaps due to a read error. The chain couples TRBV3-1 (or the pseudogene TRBV3-2) to TRBJ1-2; the match to TRBD1 covers 8 bases. Germline CDR1 is LGHDT and CDR2 is YNNKEL (reference sequence). The CDR3 runs 15 residues. CDR3 nucleotides: TGTGCCAGCAGTCAAGGGGGACAGGTCTATTATGGCTACACCTTC. This encodes CASSQGGQVYYGYTF.